Below, 22 T cell receptor beta chains from the same sample are listed, as sequenced in a study of blood T cell repertoires in COVID-19. The assay was immunoSEQ multiplex PCR, and TCRdb's table has in-frame clones only and misses some. Altogether under 300,000 clones are present, 85% to 90% being singletons, with the ten largest covering roughly 6.3%. Sample: peripheral blood. The receptors derive from a man between 60 and 70 years old with acute or convalescent COVID-19.

The sample holds one count of this clone. The V gene is TRBV5-4, the J gene TRBJ2-4; TRBD2 matches 8 bases. Germline-derived CDR1 and CDR2 are SGHNT and YYREEE (reference sequence). This CDR3 spans 16 amino acids. Trimming cost V 6 bases and J 6 bases; bases outside gene matches: 14. As DNA, the CDR3 is TGTGCCAGCACCTCCCGGGGGGGGGACAAAATAAACATTCAGTACTTC. It codes for CASTSRGGDKINIQYF.

V and J are TRBV11-3 and TRBJ1-1; 7 bases fit TRBD1. V lost 4 bases and J lost 1; bases outside the gene matches: 3. CDR1 and CDR2 (germline): SGHNT, YENEEA. The CDR3 loop spans 14 amino acids. CDR3 coding DNA: TGTGCCAGCAGCTACAGGGGATCGAACACTGAAGCTTTCTTT. Residues: CASSYRGSNTEAFF. Full variable domain (remainder filled in from reference TRBV11-3 and TRBJ1-1): EAGVVQSPRYKIIEKKQPVAFWCNPISGHNTLYWYLQNLGQGPELLIRYENEEAVDDSQLPKDRFSAERLKGVDSTLKIQPAELGDSAVYLCASSYRGSNTEAFFGQGTRLTVV.

Only a few counts were recorded for this clone. V is TRBV5-1 and J is TRBJ1-4, with D possibly matching TRBD1 (6 bases). V lost 7 bases, J lost 8 bases, and 15 bases lay in between. The CDR3 is 13 amino acids. Per the germline V gene, CDR1 is SGHRS and CDR2 is YFSETQ. This CDR3 is CASRGDKVEKLFF. The CDR3 DNA reads TGCGCCAGCCGAGGGGACAAGGTGGAAAAACTGTTTTTT.

The chain joins TRBV18 to TRBJ2-3, with 8 bases matching TRBD2. CDR3 length: 16 residues. CDR1 and CDR2 (germline): KGHSH, LQKENI. The junction had 4 bases not matched to a gene; V was cut back by 0 bases and J by 2 bases. CDR3: CASSPPRAGVTDTQYF. In DNA, the CDR3 is TGTGCCAGCTCACCACCACGAGCGGGAGTCACAGATACGCAGTATTTT.

Here the CDR3 reads CASSPGTSGNPDTQYF. DNA of the CDR3: TGTGCCAGCTCACCCGGGACTAGCGGGAACCCAGATACGCAGTATTTT. The chain joins TRBV18 to TRBJ2-3, with TRBD2 identical over 13 bases. With V trimmed by 3 bases and J by 4 bases, 4 bases remained unmatched. Germline assignment: CDR1 KGHSH and CDR2 LQKENI. This CDR3 has 16 residues.

With regard to this clone: Other DNA sequences of this sample code for an identical CDR3. The chain recombines TRBV18 with TRBJ2-7, with 7 bases aligning to TRBD2. This CDR3 is 14 amino acids long. CDR1 is KGHSH, CDR2 LQKENI, per germline. Trimming at V came to 3 bases and at J to 3 bases, leaving 5 bases not matched to a gene. CDR3 sequence reads: CASSPGGAVYEQYF. CDR3 nucleotide sequence: TGTGCCAGCTCACCGGGAGGGGCCGTCTACGAGCAGTACTTC.

The chain combines TRBV7-2 with TRBJ1-6, with 10 bases aligning to TRBD1. J lost 6 bases, V lost 3 bases, and 11 bases had no gene match. The germline CDR1 and CDR2 sequences are SGHTA and FQGNSA. The CDR3 has 18 amino acids. The CDR3 protein is CASSFFGTGATINSPLHF. The CDR3, as DNA: TGTGCCAGCAGCTTTTTTGGGACAGGGGCCACAATTAATTCACCCCTCCACTTT.

The rearrangement uses TRBV24-1 and TRBJ2-7; a weak D match, TRBD2 (5 bases). Trimming shortened V by 7 bases and J by 4 bases, and 19 bases separated the two germline ends. The CDR3 covers 15 residues. Germline CDR1 is KGHDR and CDR2 is SFDVKD. The chain's CDR3 is CATSAARASPYEQYF. DNA for the CDR3: TGTGCCACCAGCGCAGCGAGGGCCAGCCCGTACGAGCAGTACTTC.

This sequence joins TRBV5-4 and TRBJ2-2; a weak D match, TRBD1 (5 bases). Germline CDR1 and CDR2: SGHNT and YYREEE (reference sequence). V lost 0 bases to trimming and J lost 4 bases, with 13 bases between them. This CDR3 comprises 16 residues. The CDR3 loop is CASSLETQGFTGELFF. The DNA of the CDR3 is TGTGCCAGCAGCTTGGAGACGCAGGGTTTCACCGGGGAGCTGTTTTTT.

The chain couples TRBV21-1 to TRBJ1-5; the table names TRBD1, a call not compared with the DNA. TRBV21-1 is a pseudogene. The CDR3 runs 13 residues. As DNA, the CDR3 is TGTGCCAGCAGCAAAGCCAGGGCCCAGCCCCAGCATTTT. It yields the protein CASSKARAQPQHF.

This chain connects TRBV19 to TRBJ1-4; D gene unclear. V dropped 5 bases and J dropped 7 bases, with 8 bases sitting between them. CDR3 length equals 12 residues. CDR1 and CDR2 (germline): LNHDA, SQIVND (reference sequence). The CDR3 loop is CASSVAGEKLFF. CDR3 coding DNA: TGTGCCAGTAGTGTGGCAGGTGAAAAACTGTTTTTT.

The V and J genes are TRBV28 and TRBJ1-3; D unclear. The CDR3 is made up of 17 amino acids. Germline CDR1 and CDR2: MDHEN and SYDVKM. V was clipped by 3 bases and J by 2 bases, with 17 bases between them. The CDR3 sequence: CASSFATGIGAGNTIYF. The CDR3 nucleotides read TGTGCCAGCAGTTTCGCCACTGGGATCGGGGCTGGAAACACCATATATTTT.

The rearrangement uses TRBV29-1 and TRBJ2-2; 7 bases fit TRBD2. The V segment lost 7 bases and the J segment 6 bases; nucleotides outside the gene matches: 20. The CDR3 totals 17 residues. Per the germline V gene, CDR1 is SQVTM and CDR2 is ANQGSEA. DNA of the CDR3: TGCAGCGCCGCTTCTTTCCCCAGACTAGCTCAGGCCGGGGAGCTGTTTTTT. This encodes CSAASFPRLAQAGELFF.

This chain connects TRBV5-6 to TRBJ2-2; TRBD2 matches at 9 bases. V was clipped by 0 bases and J by 6 bases; unmatched bases: 3. The CDR3 runs 15 residues. CDR1 is SGHDT and CDR2 is YYEEEE in the germline V gene. CDR3 sequence reads: CASSLDSGSSGELFF. In DNA, the CDR3 is TGTGCCAGCAGCTTGGATAGCGGGAGTTCCGGGGAGCTGTTTTTT.

This rearrangement joins TRBV19 to TRBJ2-3, with 13 positions matching TRBD2. V lost 7 bases and J lost 1; bases outside the gene matches: 5. In germline, CDR1 is LNHDA, CDR2 SQIVND (reference sequence). This CDR3 has 16 residues. The CDR3 region has the DNA TGTGCCAGTACTCGGACTAGCGGGAGCCGCACAGATACGCAGTATTTT. It specifies CASTRTSGSRTDTQYF.

V is TRBV30 and J is TRBJ1-1; D is unclear. Per germline, CDR1 GTSNPN and CDR2 SVGIG (reference sequence). CDR3 length equals 13 residues. Deletions cut 2 bases from V and 0 bases from J, with 7 bases between. The CDR3 bases are TGTGCCTGGAGTCGCCAGGTGAACACTGAAGCTTTCTTT. It translates to CAWSRQVNTEAFF.

The chain employs TRBV7-6 and TRBJ2-7, with a tentative D call TRBD2 (5 bases). Germline V gene lookup returns CDR1 SGHVS and CDR2 FNYEAQ. This CDR3 is 15 amino acids long. The germline V and J ends were trimmed by 3 bases and 1 base, with 13 bases remaining between them. The CDR3 loop reads CASSFSLAVSYEQYF. The CDR3 DNA sequence: TGTGCCAGCAGCTTCAGCCTAGCTGTTTCCTACGAGCAGTACTTC. The variable domain in full, completed from reference TRBV7-6 and TRBJ2-7, reads GAGVSQSPRYKVTKRGQDVALRCDPISGHVSLYWYRQALGQGPEFLTYFNYEAQQDKSGLPNDRFSAERPEGSISTLTIQRTEQRDSAMYRCASSFSLAVSYEQYFGPGTRLTVT.

J is TRBJ1-1 and V is TRBV9; possibly TRBD1 for D (5 bases). Between the trimmed V and J ends, which lost 4 bases and 5 bases, there was a span of 12 bases. Germline V CDR1 and CDR2: SGDLS, YYNGEE. The CDR3 is 13 residues long. The CDR3 DNA reads as TGTGCCAGCAGCACCTCCCCAGGGACTGAAGCTTTCTTT. It codes for CASSTSPGTEAFF.

The J gene is TRBJ2-5, the V gene TRBV2; the match to TRBD1 covers 8 bases. Germline loops: CDR1 SNHLY, CDR2 FYNNEI. The junction had 8 bases not matched to a gene; V was cut back by 5 bases and J by 6 bases. The CDR3 runs 14 residues. The CDR3 spells CASSSGQGKKTQYF. The CDR3 DNA reads as TGTGCCAGCAGTTCTGGACAGGGAAAGAAGACCCAGTACTTC.

This clone was seen a handful of times. The gene calls are TRBV28 and TRBJ2-7, with TRBD2 matching over 13 bases. This CDR3 contains 17 residues. Trimming cost V 4 bases and J 0 bases; bases outside gene matches: 6. Germline V gene sequence: CDR1 MDHEN, CDR2 SYDVKM. The CDR3 here is CASSSTSGRPDSYEQYF. CDR3 nucleotide sequence: TGTGCCAGCAGTTCGACTAGCGGGAGGCCTGACTCCTACGAGCAGTACTTC.

V usage is TRBV5-4 and J usage is TRBJ2-3; 12 bases match TRBD2. The CDR3 is 16 residues long. Germline V gene sequence: CDR1 SGHNT, CDR2 YYREEE (reference sequence). V shed 4 bases, J shed 1 base, and the junction held 4 bases outside the gene matches. The CDR3 here is CASSRRTSGGTDTQYF. The CDR3 DNA reads as TGTGCCAGCAGCCGCCGGACTAGCGGGGGCACAGATACGCAGTATTTT.

The sample holds a few counts of this clone. V usage is TRBV5-6 and J usage is TRBJ2-7; tentative D call: TRBD1 (5 bases). The ends were cut back, 4 bases at V and 0 bases at J, with 14 bases in the middle. There are 15 residues in the CDR3. Germline V lookup: CDR1 SGHDT, CDR2 YYEEEE. CDR3 nucleotides: TGTGCCAGCAGCCCTTGGACAAAGAACTCCTACGAGCAGTACTTC. This gives the protein CASSPWTKNSYEQYF. Complete variable domain (other parts from reference TRBV5-6 and TRBJ2-7): DAGVTQSPTHLIKTRGQQVTLRCSPKSGHDTVSWYQQALGQGPQFIFQYYEEEERQRGNFPDRFSGHQFPNYSSELNVNALLLGDSALYLCASSPWTKNSYEQYFGPGTRLTVT.